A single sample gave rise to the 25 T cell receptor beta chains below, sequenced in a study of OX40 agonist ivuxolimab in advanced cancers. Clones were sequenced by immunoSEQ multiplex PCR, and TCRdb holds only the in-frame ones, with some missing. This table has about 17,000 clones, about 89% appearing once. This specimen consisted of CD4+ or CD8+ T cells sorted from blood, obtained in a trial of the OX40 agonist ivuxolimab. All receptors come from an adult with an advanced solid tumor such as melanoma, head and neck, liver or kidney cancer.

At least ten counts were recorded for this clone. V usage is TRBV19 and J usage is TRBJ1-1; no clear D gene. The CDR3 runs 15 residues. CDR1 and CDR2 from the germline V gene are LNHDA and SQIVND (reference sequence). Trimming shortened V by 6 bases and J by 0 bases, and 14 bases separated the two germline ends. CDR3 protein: CASSLGSPMNTEAFF. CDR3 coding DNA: TGTGCCAGTAGCCTAGGATCCCCCATGAACACTGAAGCTTTCTTT. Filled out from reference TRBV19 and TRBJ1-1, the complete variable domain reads DGGITQSPKYLFRKEGQNVTLSCEQNLNHDAMYWYRQDPGQGLRLIYYSQIVNDFQKGDIAEGYSVSREKKESFPLTVTSAQKNPTAFYLCASSLGSPMNTEAFFGQGTRLTVV.

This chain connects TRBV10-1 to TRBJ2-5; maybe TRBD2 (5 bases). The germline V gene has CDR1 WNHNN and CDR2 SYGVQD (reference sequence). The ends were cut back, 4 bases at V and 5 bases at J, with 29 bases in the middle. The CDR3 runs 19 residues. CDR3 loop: CASSALYSDLEGVHETQYF. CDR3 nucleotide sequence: TGCGCCAGCAGTGCTTTATACTCAGACCTCGAGGGAGTCCATGAGACCCAGTACTTC.

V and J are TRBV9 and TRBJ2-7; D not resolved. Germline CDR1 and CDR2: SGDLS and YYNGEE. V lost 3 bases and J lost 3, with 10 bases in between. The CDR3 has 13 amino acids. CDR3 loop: CASSADPRYEQYF. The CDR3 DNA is TGTGCCAGCAGCGCCGACCCCCGCTACGAGCAGTACTTC.

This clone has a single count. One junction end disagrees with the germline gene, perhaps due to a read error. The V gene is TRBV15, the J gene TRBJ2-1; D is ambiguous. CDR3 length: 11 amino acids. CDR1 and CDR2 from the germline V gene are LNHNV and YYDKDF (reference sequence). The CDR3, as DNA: TGTGCCACCAGCGGAGACGGTGAGCAGTTCTTC. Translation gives CATSGDGEQFF. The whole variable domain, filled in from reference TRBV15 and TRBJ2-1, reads DAMVIQNPRYQVTQFGKPVTLSCSQTLNHNVMYWYQQKSSQAPKLLFHYYDKDFNNEADTPDNFQSRRPNTSFCFLDIRSPGLGDTAMYLCATSGDGEQFFGPGTRLTVL.

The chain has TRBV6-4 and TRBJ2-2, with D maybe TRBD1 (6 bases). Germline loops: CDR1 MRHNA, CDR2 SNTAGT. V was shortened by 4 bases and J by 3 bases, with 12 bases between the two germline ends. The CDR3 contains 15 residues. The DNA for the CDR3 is TGTGCCAGCAGTGTCCAGGGGATGGACACCGGGGAGCTGTTTTTT. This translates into CASSVQGMDTGELFF.

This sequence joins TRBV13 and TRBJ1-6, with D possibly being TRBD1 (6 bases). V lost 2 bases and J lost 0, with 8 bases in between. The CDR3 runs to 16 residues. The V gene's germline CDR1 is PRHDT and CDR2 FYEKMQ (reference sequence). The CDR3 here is CASSLTGSSYNSPLHF. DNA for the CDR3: TGTGCCAGCAGCTTAACAGGGAGCTCCTATAATTCACCCCTCCACTTT.

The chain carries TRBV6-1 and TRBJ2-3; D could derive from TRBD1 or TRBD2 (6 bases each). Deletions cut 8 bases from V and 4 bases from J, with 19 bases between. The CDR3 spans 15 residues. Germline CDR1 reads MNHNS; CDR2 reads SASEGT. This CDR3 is CASAGGQGGPDTQYF. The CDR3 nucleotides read TGTGCCAGCGCTGGGGGGCAGGGAGGCCCAGATACGCAGTATTTT.

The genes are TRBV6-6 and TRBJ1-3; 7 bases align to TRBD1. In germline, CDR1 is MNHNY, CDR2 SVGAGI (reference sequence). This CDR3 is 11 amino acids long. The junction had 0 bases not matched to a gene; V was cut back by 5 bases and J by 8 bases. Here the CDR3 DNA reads TGTGCCAGCAGTACAGGGGACACCATATATTTT. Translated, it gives CASSTGDTIYF.

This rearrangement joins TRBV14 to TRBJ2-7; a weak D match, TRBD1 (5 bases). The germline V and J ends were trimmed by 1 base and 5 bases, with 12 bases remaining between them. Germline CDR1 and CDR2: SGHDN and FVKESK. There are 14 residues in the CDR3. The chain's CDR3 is CASSQGPGSHEQYF. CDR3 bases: TGTGCCAGCAGCCAAGGGCCAGGGTCCCACGAGCAGTACTTC.

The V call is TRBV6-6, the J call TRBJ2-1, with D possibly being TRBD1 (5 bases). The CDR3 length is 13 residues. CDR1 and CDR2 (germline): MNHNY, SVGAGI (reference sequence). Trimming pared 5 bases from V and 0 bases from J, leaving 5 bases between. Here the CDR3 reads CASSQGSYNEQFF. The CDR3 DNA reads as TGTGCCAGCAGTCAGGGCTCCTACAATGAGCAGTTCTTC.

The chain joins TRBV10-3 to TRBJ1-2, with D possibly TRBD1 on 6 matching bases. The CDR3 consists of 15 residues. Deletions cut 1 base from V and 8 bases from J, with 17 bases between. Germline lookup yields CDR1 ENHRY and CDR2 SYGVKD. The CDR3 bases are TGTGCCATCAGTGAGTTGACAGGCCCAGGAGGGGGCTACACCTTC. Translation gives CAISELTGPGGGYTF.

The CDR3 here is CASSYQETGSYGYTF. Written as DNA, the CDR3 is TGTGCCAGCAGCTACCAGGAGACAGGGTCCTATGGCTACACCTTC. V usage is TRBV7-9 and J usage is TRBJ1-2; 7 bases are a match to TRBD1. Germline V lookup: CDR1 SEHNR, CDR2 FQNEAQ (reference sequence). The CDR3 is 15 amino acids. The junction had 9 bases not matched to a gene; V was cut back by 4 bases and J by 4 bases. Full variable domain (rest looked up from reference TRBV7-9 and TRBJ1-2): DTGVSQNPRHKITKRGQNVTFRCDPISEHNRLYWYRQTLGQGPEFLTYFQNEAQLEKSRLLSDRFSAERPKGSFSTLEIQRTEQGDSAMYLCASSYQETGSYGYTFGSGTRLTVV.

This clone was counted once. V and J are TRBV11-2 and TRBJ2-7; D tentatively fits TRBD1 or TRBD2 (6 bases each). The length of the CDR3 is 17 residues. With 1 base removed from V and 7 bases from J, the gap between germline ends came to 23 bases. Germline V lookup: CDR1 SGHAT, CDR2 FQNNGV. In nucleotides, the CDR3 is TGTGCCAGCAGCTTAGTTACAACGGGGGCGGGGCCTGGTGAGCAGTACTTC. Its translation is CASSLVTTGAGPGEQYF.

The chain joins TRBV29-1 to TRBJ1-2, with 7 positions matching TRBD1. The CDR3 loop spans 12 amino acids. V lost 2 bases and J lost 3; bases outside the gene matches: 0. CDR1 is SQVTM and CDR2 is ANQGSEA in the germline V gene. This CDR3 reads CSVETGDYGYTF. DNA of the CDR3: TGCAGCGTTGAAACAGGGGACTATGGCTACACCTTC.

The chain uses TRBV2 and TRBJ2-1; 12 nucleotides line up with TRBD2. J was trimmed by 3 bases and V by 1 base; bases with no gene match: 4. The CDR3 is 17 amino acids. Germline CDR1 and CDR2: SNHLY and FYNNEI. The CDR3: CASSEVPLAGGYNEQFF. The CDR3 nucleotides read TGTGCCAGCAGTGAAGTCCCACTAGCGGGAGGCTACAATGAGCAGTTCTTC.

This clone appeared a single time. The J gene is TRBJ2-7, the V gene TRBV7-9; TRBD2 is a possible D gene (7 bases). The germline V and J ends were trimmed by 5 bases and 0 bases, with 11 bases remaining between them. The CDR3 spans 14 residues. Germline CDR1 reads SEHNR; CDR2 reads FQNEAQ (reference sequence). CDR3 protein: CASSTGGPSYEQYF. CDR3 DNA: TGTGCCAGCAGCACGGGGGGCCCCTCCTACGAGCAGTACTTC. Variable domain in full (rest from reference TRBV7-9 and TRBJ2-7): DTGVSQNPRHKITKRGQNVTFRCDPISEHNRLYWYRQTLGQGPEFLTYFQNEAQLEKSRLLSDRFSAERPKGSFSTLEIQRTEQGDSAMYLCASSTGGPSYEQYFGPGTRLTVT.

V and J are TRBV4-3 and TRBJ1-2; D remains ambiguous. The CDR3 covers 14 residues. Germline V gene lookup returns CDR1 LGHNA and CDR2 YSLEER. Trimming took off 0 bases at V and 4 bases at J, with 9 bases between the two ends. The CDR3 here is CASSQDSGPYGYTF. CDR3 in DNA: TGCGCCAGCAGCCAAGATTCAGGTCCCTATGGCTACACCTTC.

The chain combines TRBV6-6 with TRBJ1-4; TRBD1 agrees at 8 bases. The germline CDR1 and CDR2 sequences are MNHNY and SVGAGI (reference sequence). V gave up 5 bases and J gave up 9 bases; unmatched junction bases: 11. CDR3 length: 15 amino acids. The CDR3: CASSPTDRGRKKLFF. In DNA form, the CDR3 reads TGTGCCAGCAGTCCTACCGACAGGGGAAGGAAAAAACTGTTTTTT.

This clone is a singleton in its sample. CDR3: CASSQTGLSYNEQFF. The CDR3 coding sequence is TGCGCCAGCAGCCAAACAGGTTTAAGTTACAATGAGCAGTTCTTC. V is TRBV4-3 and J is TRBJ2-1; TRBD1 might be the D (5 bases). V lost 2 bases and J lost 4, with 12 bases in between. The germline V gene encodes CDR1 LGHNA and CDR2 YSLEER. This CDR3 spans 15 amino acids.

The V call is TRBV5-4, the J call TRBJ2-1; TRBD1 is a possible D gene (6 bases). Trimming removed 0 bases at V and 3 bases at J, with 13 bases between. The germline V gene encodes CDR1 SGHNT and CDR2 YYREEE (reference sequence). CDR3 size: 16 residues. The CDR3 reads CASSLVGGAYYNEQFF. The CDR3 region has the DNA TGTGCCAGCAGCTTGGTAGGGGGAGCCTACTACAATGAGCAGTTCTTC.

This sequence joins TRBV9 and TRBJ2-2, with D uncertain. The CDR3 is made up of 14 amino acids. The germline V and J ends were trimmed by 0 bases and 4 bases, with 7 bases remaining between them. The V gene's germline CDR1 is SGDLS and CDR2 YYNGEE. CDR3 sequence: CASSVGQSTGELFF. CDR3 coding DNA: TGTGCCAGCAGCGTAGGTCAGAGCACCGGGGAGCTGTTTTTT.

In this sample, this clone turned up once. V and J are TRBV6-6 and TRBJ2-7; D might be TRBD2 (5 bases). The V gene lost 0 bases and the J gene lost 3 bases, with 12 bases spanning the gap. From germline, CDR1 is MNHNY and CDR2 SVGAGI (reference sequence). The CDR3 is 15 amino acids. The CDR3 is CASSYSSEGSYEQYF. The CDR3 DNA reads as TGTGCCAGCAGTTACTCGTCTGAGGGAAGCTACGAGCAGTACTTC.

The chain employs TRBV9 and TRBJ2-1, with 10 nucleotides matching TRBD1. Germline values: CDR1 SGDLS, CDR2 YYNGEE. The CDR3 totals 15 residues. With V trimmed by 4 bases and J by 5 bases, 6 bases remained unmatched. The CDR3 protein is CASSTGTGAHNEQFF. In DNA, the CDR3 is TGTGCCAGCAGCACCGGGACAGGGGCGCACAATGAGCAGTTCTTC.

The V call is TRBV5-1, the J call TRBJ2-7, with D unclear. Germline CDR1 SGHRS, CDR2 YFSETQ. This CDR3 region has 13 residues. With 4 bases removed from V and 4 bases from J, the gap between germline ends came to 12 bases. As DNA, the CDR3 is TGCGCCAGCAGCAATCCGGCCGCATACGAGCAGTACTTC. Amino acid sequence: CASSNPAAYEQYF.

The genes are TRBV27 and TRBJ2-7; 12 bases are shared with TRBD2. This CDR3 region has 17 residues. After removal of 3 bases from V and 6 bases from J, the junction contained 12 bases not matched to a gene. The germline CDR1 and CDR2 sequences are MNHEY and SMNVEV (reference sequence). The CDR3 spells CASSFWASGRASGEQYF. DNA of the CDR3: TGTGCCAGCAGTTTTTGGGCTAGCGGGAGGGCCTCTGGCGAGCAGTACTTC.